These 13 T cell receptor beta chains were sequenced from one sample in a study of graft-versus-host responses after intestinal transplantation. Produced via immunoSEQ multiplex PCR; TCRdb's table is partial and in-frame only. The repertoire has tens of thousands of clones, roughly 89% of them found once; the top ten carry 0.1%. These receptors have no identified antigens. Material: unstimulated CD4+ T cells sorted from spleen or lymph node cells, obtained before intestinal transplant. These receptors were taken from a human donor who received an intestinal transplant.

This rearrangement joins TRBV15 to TRBJ2-3; D remains ambiguous. V was cut by 8 bases and J by 4 bases, with 10 bases left in between. This CDR3 region has 12 residues. The germline V gene has CDR1 LNHNV and CDR2 YYDKDF (reference sequence). In DNA, the CDR3 is TGTGCCACCGGTGCGGAAGCAGATACGCAGTATTTT. Amino acid sequence: CATGAEADTQYF.

The rearrangement joins TRBV10-3 to TRBJ2-7; D is unclear. Germline assignment: CDR1 ENHRY and CDR2 SYGVKD. This CDR3 is 13 amino acids long. V gave up 8 bases and J gave up 4 bases, with 15 bases separating them. The DNA of the CDR3 is TGTGCCATCGGAATCACCGCCGGGTACGAGCAGTACTTC. Its protein product is CAIGITAGYEQYF.

The CDR3 is CASTDLAQGVAYEQYF. CDR3 in DNA: TGTGCCAGCACCGACCTCGCCCAGGGGGTCGCCTACGAGCAGTACTTC. The chain joins TRBV11-2 to TRBJ2-7, with 7 bases matching TRBD1. This CDR3 is 16 amino acids long. CDR1 and CDR2 from the germline V gene are SGHAT and FQNNGV. V lost 7 bases and J lost 2; bases outside the gene matches: 14.

This chain connects TRBV6-5 to TRBJ2-4; D is perhaps TRBD1 (5 bases). From germline, CDR1 is MNHEY and CDR2 SVGAGI. Trimming pared 0 bases from V and 2 bases from J, leaving 11 bases between. The CDR3 extends over 16 amino acids. CDR3 DNA: TGTGCCAGCAGTTACTCAGGGGCGCGGTCCAAAAACATTCAGTACTTC. Residues: CASSYSGARSKNIQYF.

V and J are TRBV7-2 and TRBJ2-3, with D tentatively TRBD1 (5 bases). Germline CDR1 SGHTA, CDR2 FQGNSA. V lost 4 bases to trimming and J lost 14 bases, with 16 bases between them. This CDR3 has 12 amino acids. The CDR3 bases are TGTGCCAGCAGCTCGACCAGGGAATTGCGGTATTTT. Translation gives CASSSTRELRYF.

The chain links TRBV7-6 to TRBJ2-3, with TRBD1 as a possible D gene (5 bases). V gave up 1 base and J gave up 0 bases, with 11 bases separating them. Germline V gene data show CDR1 as SGHVS and CDR2 as FNYEAQ. The CDR3 is made up of 16 amino acids. The CDR3 here is CASSLEQTASTDTQYF. CDR3 sequence (DNA): TGTGCCAGCAGCTTAGAACAGACAGCTAGCACAGATACGCAGTATTTT.

The chain carries TRBV7-2 and TRBJ2-1, with 7 positions matching TRBD2. The CDR3 consists of 14 residues. Germline V gene sequence: CDR1 SGHTA, CDR2 FQGNSA. Trimming removed 2 bases from V and 6 bases from J; junction bases left unmatched: 4. In nucleotides, the CDR3 is TGTGCCAGCAGCTTAACCCCTAGCGGCAATGAGCAGTTCTTC. Amino acids: CASSLTPSGNEQFF.

The chain is built from TRBV18 and TRBJ1-1; TRBD1 matches 7 bases. The V segment lost 0 bases and the J segment 5 bases; nucleotides outside the gene matches: 12. The CDR3 spans 17 residues. Germline values: CDR1 KGHSH, CDR2 LQKENI. CDR3: CASSPPSQDRYFTEAFF. CDR3 sequence (DNA): TGTGCCAGCTCACCACCTTCCCAGGACAGGTACTTTACTGAAGCTTTCTTT.

The rearrangement uses TRBV5-1 and TRBJ1-2, with D uncertain. V lost 3 bases and J lost 5, with 20 bases in between. The germline V gene has CDR1 SGHRS and CDR2 YFSETQ. This CDR3 has 16 residues. CDR3 DNA: TGCGCCAGCAGCTCCACTAGATCTGCCCCTCCTTATGGCTACACCTTC. Residues: CASSSTRSAPPYGYTF.

The rearrangement joins TRBV6-1 to TRBJ2-2; no firm D call. V was cut by 3 bases and J by 1 base, with 9 bases left in between. The CDR3 spans 15 residues. Germline CDR1 MNHNS, CDR2 SASEGT. CDR3 DNA: TGTGCCAGCAGTGAGTCTACAGTGAACACCGGGGAGCTGTTTTTT. Residues: CASSESTVNTGELFF.

V gene TRBV7-8 combines with J gene TRBJ2-7; TRBD2 agrees at 9 bases. The CDR3 consists of 15 residues. The V and J ends lost 0 bases and 6 bases, in that order; junction bases with no gene match: 6. Per the germline V gene, CDR1 is SGHVS and CDR2 is FQNEAQ. CDR3 residues: CASSLALRGGSEQYF. The CDR3, as DNA: TGTGCCAGCAGCTTAGCTTTGCGGGGGGGCAGCGAGCAGTACTTC.

CDR3 in amino acids: CASSQETGPLSYEQYF. DNA of the CDR3: TGCGCCAGCAGCCAAGAGACAGGGCCACTCTCCTACGAGCAGTACTTC. V and J are TRBV4-3 and TRBJ2-7; 7 nucleotides match TRBD1. Germline trimming cut 0 bases from V and 0 bases from J; bases unmatched to any gene: 5. The CDR3 has 16 amino acids. The germline CDR1 and CDR2 sequences are LGHNA and YSLEER.

V gene TRBV18 combines with J gene TRBJ2-5, with 7 bases lining up with TRBD1. V was pared by 9 bases and J by 1 base, with 5 bases of the junction left unmatched. The germline gives CDR1 KGHSH, CDR2 LQKENI. The CDR3 loop spans 13 amino acids. The CDR3 region is CASSGTVQETQYF. CDR3 bases: TGTGCCAGTTCAGGGACAGTCCAAGAGACCCAGTACTTC.